This T cell receptor beta chain is from a study of cytomegalovirus exposure and HLA in healthy donors (dated by TCRdb to about 2017). Regarding the study in general: An earlier analysis of several hundred of the donors reported 250 to 300 Gb of sequence data and some 120 million unique TCR beta sequences from about 179 million T cells. Approximately 300 gigabases of sequencing data and around 88 million unique TCR sequences made up an early release that covered approximately 700 HLA-typed donors. Of the roughly 400 genotyped donors, 65% to 90% fell in the genetic ancestry cluster associated with self-reported Caucasian donors. The study aimed to test whether signatures of past pathogen exposure could be identified by cataloging public T cell receptors. The T cell repertoires of several hundred subjects were profiled by immunosequencing and related to cytomegalovirus serostatus. Besides the first cohort of 666 subjects, a separate validation cohort made up of 95 to 150 different subjects was used. To predict cytomegalovirus infection status, the study brought together high-throughput TCR immunosequencing, statistical association of individual TCRs with disease status, and machine learning. In a later analysis, previously published TCR beta repertoires from more than 500 donors were re-analyzed and high-resolution HLA genotyping was added so that TCR occurrence patterns could be studied. Rather than drawing on any new phenotypic data, the later analysis identified candidate immune exposures from TCR beta sequences and the way those sequences occurred across donors. To decide whether each TCR beta V gene segment behaved as functional or pseudogenic, an earlier analysis of 587 of the donors relied on high-throughput TCR beta sequencing. Donor age, sex, ethnicity and CMV serostatus were collected together with the repertoire data. A later genetic analysis took genome-wide SNP genotypes for about 55% of the 666 donors and used that subset as a discovery cohort. Every discovery cohort repertoire had been produced on one sequencing platform. HLA typing included class I and class II loci at four-digit resolution. Typing coverage varied by locus: roughly 620-630 donors for A, B, C, DRB1 and DQB1; roughly 520 for DQA1; over 600 for DPA1; under 490 for DPB1. A handful of DR-DQ haplotypes were handled as single units for association and clustering because linkage in the cohort was strong. Among about 400 genotyped donors of the cohort, an average of approximately 240,000 unique TCR beta nucleotide sequences was sequenced per donor, of which about 18% were non-productive. The investigation overall reported the following: In vitro tests confirmed that a few of the cytomegalovirus-associated TCR beta chains recognize cytomegalovirus antigens. The cohort was sequenced for TCR beta chains only, and without alpha or paired-chain data the features that could be detected were limited. A later analysis found that TCR association rates varied across HLA loci, with DRB1 alleles showing the most associated TCRs and HLA-C alleles the fewest. A later analysis found that HLA-associated TCR beta chains were more clonally expanded and had lower generation probabilities than equally common non-associated chains. Because counts were too low, about 17 rarely observed V segments, including chromosome 9 orphons, were excluded from the earlier analysis of 587 of the donors. Linkage disequilibrium might explain the correlated functional status among segregating V segments, but an unknown experimental factor could not be excluded. A later analysis found that most CMV-associated TCR beta chains appeared HLA-restricted, with HLA associations seemingly driven largely by CMV exposure. Cytomegalovirus status was reported to be diagnosed by the classifier with high specificity and sensitivity in both the original and validation cohorts. Across donors, most TCR sequences were observed very rarely, whereas some public TCRs were present in many individuals. The study gave a list of some 150 TCR beta chains associated with cytomegalovirus. When HLA alleles, especially DR and DQ, strongly co-occurred, TCR associations were difficult to assign to individual alleles. A later analysis reported that several top co-occurrence clusters appeared linked to parvovirus B19, influenza, CMV and Epstein-Barr virus. Because the 87-base-pair reads could not distinguish some IMGT-functional V segments, including TRBV6-2 and TRBV6-3, those segments were excluded. A cluster of highly shared sequence variants was judged likely to be a technical artifact of the sequencing pipeline. In a later genetic analysis, fewer N-insertions in productive TCRs were reported among donors in an Asian-associated ancestry cluster than the approximately 670-donor mean. Sequencing depth was assumed to be roughly uniform across donors in the presence/absence analyses, though that assumption may not hold. The authors suggested that the approach could potentially be extended to other disease states and immunological phenotypes. Broadly in line with IMGT annotations, most TCR beta V segments showed up in productive rearrangements about 90% or about 30% of the time in an earlier analysis of around 550 of the donors. A further reported finding was that TCR beta sequences accurately predicted the HLA-A and HLA-B alleles for most subjects in the first cohort. Because HLA typing was unavailable for some donors at each locus, only the typed subset was used in association tests. The only immune exposure information available for the cohort was CMV serostatus. In a later genetic analysis, a missense DCLRE1C variant was associated with V-gene and J-gene trimming of TCR beta chains, and the association was replicated in an independent cohort. In a later analysis, 16,951 TCR beta sequences were associated with specific HLA alleles at a false discovery rate of 0.05.

The germline V end is reduced by 3 bases and the J end by 5 bases; junction bases left unmatched: 10. There are 17 amino acids in the CDR3, from cysteine to phenylalanine inclusive. Of the read, only the CDR3 DNA is kept; its 51 bases are in frame from base 1. CDR1 LNHNV and CDR2 YYDKDF are derived from the germline V gene (reference sequence). On this clone: Its recognized antigen is unknown. Base qualities are not provided; no much larger clone lies one nucleotide away.

The cohort consisted of some 730 healthy bone marrow donors. Cohort members were all nominally healthy when sampled, although unrecorded immune exposures were likely present. The donor tested CMV seronegative and was one of the 352 seronegative cohort members. A peripheral blood sample was provided by each donor, and peripheral blood mononuclear cells were used for TCR beta sequencing. Genomic DNA extraction from the blood cell samples was performed with the Qiagen DNeasy Blood Extraction Kit. Library creation used the immunoSEQ multiplex PCR assay. A mixture of 60 forward primers for TCR Vbeta segments and 13 reverse primers for TCR Jbeta segments was used in the multiplex PCR. The CDR3 region of rearranged TCR beta genes was amplified from genomic DNA with a multiplex PCR assay. The amplified TCR beta libraries were sequenced on the Illumina HiSeq System as 87-base-pair reads. Regarding the original processing steps: In a later analysis, 80 million or so unique TCR beta chains were counted across the 666 repertoires, and around 10 million of these chains were shared by at least two donors. A nearest-neighbor algorithm error-corrected the raw reads and collapsed the reads into unique sequences, merging closely related sequences to remove PCR and sequencing errors. To assign V, D and J gene segments, CDR3 sequences were aligned to IMGT reference sequences. Each retained sequence needed at least a six-nucleotide match to both a V gene segment and a J gene segment. Rearrangements were classified as productive when the CDR3 lacked stop codons and remained in frame with V and J, and all other rearrangements were classified as non-productive. CDR3 was defined by IMGT convention, running from the second conserved V-encoded cysteine to the conserved J-encoded phenylalanine. Sequences without an unambiguous match to a single V gene segment were excluded from the earlier analysis of several hundred of the donors. An earlier analysis of about 600 of the donors called V segments functional above 56.7% productive rearrangements and segregating when the between-donor standard deviation exceeded 5%. A statistical classification framework was developed to diagnose cytomegalovirus status using the catalog of TCR beta chain sequences. V and J gene assignment, in a later analysis, came from comparing TCR nucleotide sequences with IMGT/GENE-DB human TR gene sequences. The TCRdist pipeline was used in a later analysis to assign CDR3 sequences and most-parsimonious VDJ recombination scenarios. In a later analysis, every TCR beta chain was defined by the combination of its CDR3 amino acid sequence and its V-gene family, and reads without a unique V-gene family were dropped. As a way to deal with suspected cross-contamination and a sequencing artifact, a later analysis dropped under 600 nucleotide sequences that were highly shared and had low generation probability. In a later analysis, a clonal expansion index was calculated for each public chain from normalized within-repertoire ranks of inferred template counts. Generation probabilities in a later analysis came from a VDJ recombination model fitted to out-of-frame rearrangements, and those results were checked against IGoR. In a later analysis, TCR-TCR, TCR-HLA and TCR-CMV co-occurrence was scored with hypergeometric tests, and a repertoire-size bias correction was applied to TCR pairs. False discovery rates were estimated in a later analysis by permuting HLA or CMV assignments 20 times. A later analysis grouped co-occurring TCRs with DBSCAN, adding TCRdist sequence similarity when clustering within HLA-allele-positive subsets. Co-occurrence clustering excluded repertoires with fewer than 30,000 or more than 120,000 public chains, plus five with anomalous nucleotide sharing. In TCRdb, the immuneACCESS table is reduced to in-frame sequences with V and J assigned. These tables do not hold every clone; where another copy was compared, an unresolved V gene accounts for under half, and the others remain unexplained. V and J calls plus clone size are reproduced from that table; the DNA served to infer D and trimming. The sample includes 150,000 to 200,000 clones, with about three quarters observed a single time. The ten most abundant clones make up over 1.2% of the sample.

This TCR derives from a girl between 5 and 17 years old in good health and CMV-seronegative. Sequenced input: PBMCs. This receptor chain uses TRBV15 and TRBJ2-5, with TRBD1 matching 12 junction bases. The bases are TGTGCCACCAGCAGGGACCGGGACAGGGGGCTTGGGGAGACCCAGTACTTC. Its translation is CATSRDRDRGLGETQYF.